The clone carrying this T cell receptor beta chain has at least ten counts. The CDR3 covers 15 residues. CDR1 SGHTA and CDR2 FQGTGA come from the germline V gene. J was trimmed by 4 bases and V by 5 bases; bases with no gene match: 6. The protocol was immunoSEQ multiplex PCR, while the TCRdb copy is restricted to in-frame clones and leaves out a portion. Altogether 20,000 to 25,000 clones were found in the sample, and no singletons occur. The source of the sample is a study of T cells after posttransplantation cyclophosphamide. The origin of this receptor is a woman aged 45-59 years in good health, CMV-negative, and a related stem cell transplant donor. The chain is built from TRBV7-3 and TRBJ2-1, with TRBD1 identical over 9 bases. Sequencing input: PBMCs. The CDR3 nucleotides are TGTGCCAGCAGCGAGGGGACAGGGCTTTACAATGAGCAGTTCTTC. Translating it yields CASSEGTGLYNEQFF.